The source of this TCR beta chain is a study of Ad26.COV2.S vaccination and SARS-CoV-2 variants. Whole-study results and caveats: Reported post-vaccination CD8+ and CD4+ T cell responses to spike showed substantial breadth.

Noted treatment: 15 to 20 received Ad26.COV2.S at low or high dose, single or two shots; about 5 received placebo; per-sample allocation not given. The samples date from day 63 after the first vaccine or placebo injection. Trimming removed 6 bases from V and 4 bases from J, with 9 bases in between. The CDR3 runs to 13 residues. CDR1 SEHNR and CDR2 FQNEAQ come from the germline V gene (reference sequence). There are a few counts of this clone. The antigen is unknown. The repertoire was sequenced with immunoSEQ multiplex PCR; TCRdb's copy has only in-frame clones and lacks some. The sample records about 470,000 clones, around 91% being singletons.

This chain links TRBV7-9 with TRBJ2-2, with no clear D. Source: peripheral blood, taken in a trial of Ad26.COV2.S vaccine versus placebo. The sequence was obtained from a person between 18 and 59 years old who received the Ad26.COV2.S COVID-19 vaccine or a placebo. The CDR3 loop is CASRPPGTGELFF. In DNA form, the CDR3 reads TGTGCCAGCAGACCCCCTGGCACCGGGGAGCTGTTTTTT.